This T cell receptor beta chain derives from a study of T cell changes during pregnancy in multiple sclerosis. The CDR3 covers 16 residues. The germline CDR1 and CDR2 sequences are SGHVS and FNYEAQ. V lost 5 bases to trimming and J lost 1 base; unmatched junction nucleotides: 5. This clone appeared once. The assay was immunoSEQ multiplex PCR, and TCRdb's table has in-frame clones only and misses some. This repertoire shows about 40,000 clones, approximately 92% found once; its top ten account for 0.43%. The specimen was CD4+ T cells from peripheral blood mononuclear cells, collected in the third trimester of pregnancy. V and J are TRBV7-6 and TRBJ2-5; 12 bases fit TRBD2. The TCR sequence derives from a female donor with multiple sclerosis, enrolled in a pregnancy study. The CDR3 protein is CASSRRTSGIQETQYF. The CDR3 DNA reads TGTGCCAGCAGCCGAAGGACTAGCGGGATCCAAGAGACCCAGTACTTC.